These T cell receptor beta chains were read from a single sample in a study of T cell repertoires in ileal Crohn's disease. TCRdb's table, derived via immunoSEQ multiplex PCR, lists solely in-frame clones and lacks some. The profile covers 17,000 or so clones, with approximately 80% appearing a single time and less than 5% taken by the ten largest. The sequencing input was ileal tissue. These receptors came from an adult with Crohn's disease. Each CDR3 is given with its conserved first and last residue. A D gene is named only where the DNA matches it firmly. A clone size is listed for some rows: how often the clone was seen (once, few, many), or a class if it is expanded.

CDR3: CSVEDSTEANYGYTF
DNA: TGCAGCGTTGAAGATAGCACCGAAGCTAACTATGGCTACACCTTC
D: .
V: TRBV29-1
J: TRBJ1-2
size: .

CDR3: CASSQDEGLGPQHF
DNA: TGCGCCAGCAGCCAAGATGAGGGGTTGGGGCCCCAGCATTTT
D: .
V: TRBV4-1
J: TRBJ1-5
size: medium-sized

CDR3: CASSLSPNTGELFF
DNA: TGTGCCAGCAGCTTATCGCCGAACACCGGGGAGCTGTTTTTT
D: .
V: TRBV7-6
J: TRBJ2-2
size: .

CDR3: CASSSRDSYGYTF
DNA: TGTGCCAGCAGTAGCAGGGATTCGTACGGCTACACCTTC
D: .
V: TRBV5-4
J: TRBJ1-2
size: .

CDR3: CAIKIRGESYEQYF
DNA: TGTGCCATCAAAATCCGGGGGGAGTCCTACGAGCAGTACTTC
D: TRBD2
V: TRBV10-3
J: TRBJ2-7
size: .

CDR3: CASSRSGGAYNEQFF
DNA: TGTGCTAGCAGCCGAAGTGGAGGGGCCTACAATGAGCAGTTCTTC
D: .
V: TRBV7-7
J: TRBJ2-1
size: .

CDR3: CASSLDRNGYTF
DNA: TGTGCCAGCAGCTTGGACAGGAATGGCTACACCTTC
D: .
V: TRBV5-4
J: TRBJ1-2
size: .

CDR3: CASTSTGSEQYF
DNA: TGTGCCAGCACCTCGACAGGGAGCGAGCAGTACTTC
D: TRBD1
V: TRBV2
J: TRBJ2-7
size: few

CDR3: CASSLLAPTRLVGRTDTQYF
DNA: TGTGCCAGCAGTTTACTCGCCCCCACCAGACTAGTGGGGCGCACAGATACGCAGTATTTT
D: .
V: TRBV27
J: TRBJ2-3
size: .

CDR3: CASSINNQPQHF
DNA: TGTGCCAGTAGTATCAACAATCAGCCCCAGCATTTT
D: .
V: TRBV19
J: TRBJ1-5
size: .

CDR3: CASSQLSRPCPYGYTF
DNA: TGCGCCAGCAGTCAATTAAGTAGGCCATGCCCCTATGGCTACACCTTC
D: .
V: TRBV23-1
J: TRBJ1-2
size: .

CDR3: CSLLPPSSYNEQFF
DNA: TGCAGCCTACTTCCCCCAAGCTCCTACAATGAGCAGTTCTTC
D: .
V: TRBV29-1
J: TRBJ2-1
size: few

CDR3: CASSFTGNTEAFF
DNA: TGTGCCAGCAGTTTCACAGGGAACACTGAAGCTTTCTTT
D: .
V: TRBV27
J: TRBJ1-1
size: .

CDR3: CASSIGAGSYGYTF
DNA: TGTGCCAGTAGTATCGGAGCGGGTAGCTATGGCTACACCTTC
D: .
V: TRBV19
J: TRBJ1-2
size: .

CDR3: CASSEGHPINYEQYF
DNA: TGTGCCAGCAGTGAGGGTCACCCTATTAACTACGAGCAGTACTTC
D: .
V: TRBV2
J: TRBJ2-7
size: .

CDR3: CASVIGNHFTEAFF
DNA: TGTGCCAGCGTCATAGGGAACCATTTCACTGAAGCTTTCTTT
D: .
V: TRBV2
J: TRBJ1-1
size: .

CDR3: CASSPRISGGHRTEAFF
DNA: TGTGCCAGCAGCCCGCGGATATCGGGGGGGCACCGCACTGAAGCTTTCTTT
D: .
V: TRBV7-8
J: TRBJ1-1
size: once

CDR3: CASSDSTTQYF
DNA: TGTGCCAGCAGTGATTCAACCACCCAGTACTTC
D: .
V: TRBV2
J: TRBJ2-5
size: medium-sized

CDR3: CASSITGGSATYEQYF
DNA: TGTGCCAGCAGTATAACAGGGGGCTCAGCTACATACGAGCAGTACTTC
D: TRBD1
V: TRBV27
J: TRBJ2-7
size: .

CDR3: CASKETERHEQYF
DNA: TGCGCCAGCAAGGAAACAGAACGCCACGAGCAGTACTTC
D: .
V: TRBV5-1
J: TRBJ2-7
size: .

CDR3: CASSFLGGGYEQYF
DNA: TGTGCCAGCAGCTTTCTTGGGGGTGGGTACGAGCAGTACTTC
D: .
V: TRBV7-8
J: TRBJ2-7
size: .

CDR3: CASRDRDLGYTF
DNA: TGTGCCAGTAGGGACAGGGACCTCGGATACACCTTC
D: TRBD1
V: TRBV19
J: TRBJ1-2
size: .

CDR3: CASSLAGELFF
DNA: TGTGCCAGCAGCCTCGCCGGGGAGCTGTTTTTT
D: .
V: TRBV7-6
J: TRBJ2-2
size: .

CDR3: CASSLGRSTDTQYF
DNA: TGTGCCAGCAGCTTAGGAAGGAGCACAGATACGCAGTATTTT
D: .
V: TRBV11-2
J: TRBJ2-3
size: .

CDR3: CASSLEQGREQYF
DNA: TGTGCCAGCAGCTTAGAACAGGGGCGCGAGCAGTACTTC
D: TRBD1
V: TRBV7-3
J: TRBJ2-7
size: .

CDR3: CASSSNQGGGTDTQYF
DNA: TGTGCCAGCAGTTCAAACCAGGGTGGAGGCACAGATACGCAGTATTTT
D: .
V: TRBV6-5
J: TRBJ2-3
size: .

CDR3: CASTSNTGELFF
DNA: TGTGCCAGCACATCGAACACCGGGGAGCTGTTTTTT
D: .
V: TRBV6-5
J: TRBJ2-2
size: .

CDR3: CASSPLPWVTEAFF
DNA: TGTGCCAGCAGCCCACTCCCATGGGTGACTGAAGCTTTCTTT
D: .
V: TRBV28
J: TRBJ1-1
size: .

CDR3: CASSQEGSLASDTQYF
DNA: TGCGCCAGCAGCCAAGAGGGGTCGCTAGCCTCAGATACGCAGTATTTT
D: .
V: TRBV4-1
J: TRBJ2-3
size: .

CDR3: CASSKVFWQWRDEQYF
DNA: TGTGCCAGCAGCAAAGTATTCTGGCAGTGGAGGGACGAGCAGTACTTC
D: .
V: TRBV21-1
J: TRBJ2-7
size: .

CDR3: CASIGGQGTGYTF
DNA: TGTGCCAGCATCGGGGGACAGGGTACCGGCTACACCTTC
D: TRBD1
V: TRBV6-1
J: TRBJ1-2
size: .

CDR3: CASSLQGLTNEKLFF
DNA: TGTGCCAGCAGCTTACAAGGGCTTACTAATGAAAAACTGTTTTTT
D: .
V: TRBV5-4
J: TRBJ1-4
size: .

CDR3: CASSELEGDTGELFF
DNA: TGTGCCAGCAGTGAGCTGGAGGGGGACACCGGGGAGCTGTTTTTT
D: .
V: TRBV2
J: TRBJ2-2
size: few

CDR3: CASSPGTSGSLWTTDTQYF
DNA: TGTGCCAGTAGTCCTGGGACTAGCGGGAGTTTATGGACCACAGATACGCAGTATTTT
D: TRBD2
V: TRBV19
J: TRBJ2-3
size: .

CDR3: CASSTGRRETQYF
DNA: TGTGCCAGCAGCACCGGGCGACGAGAGACCCAGTACTTC
D: .
V: TRBV7-2
J: TRBJ2-5
size: .

CDR3: CASSVRKDRGNF
DNA: TGTGCCAGCAGTGTCCGTAAGGACAGGGGGAACTTC
D: TRBD1
V: TRBV2
J: TRBJ2-7
size: .

CDR3: CASRRHRGQGNDEQFF
DNA: TGTGCCAGCAGACGCCACCGAGGACAGGGGAACGATGAGCAGTTCTTC
D: TRBD1
V: TRBV7-9
J: TRBJ2-1
size: .

CDR3: CASSDPQGDTEAFF
DNA: TGTGCCAGCAGTGACCCACAGGGGGACACTGAAGCTTTCTTT
D: TRBD1
V: TRBV25-1
J: TRBJ1-1
size: few

CDR3: CASSFLGGQYDGELFF
DNA: TGCGCCAGCAGCTTCCTTGGGGGGCAGTATGACGGGGAGCTGTTTTTT
D: .
V: TRBV5-1
J: TRBJ2-2
size: .

CDR3: CASSPDRGTGELFF
DNA: TGCGCCAGCAGCCCGGACCGGGGTACCGGGGAGCTGTTTTTT
D: .
V: TRBV5-1
J: TRBJ2-2
size: .

CDR3: CASSQDRGGGADTQYF
DNA: TGTGCCAGCAGCCAAGATAGGGGCGGGGGGGCAGATACGCAGTATTTT
D: TRBD2
V: TRBV4-2
J: TRBJ2-3
size: .

CDR3: CASSYSDYNSPLHF
DNA: TGTGCCAGCAGTTACTCGGACTATAATTCACCCCTCCACTTT
D: .
V: TRBV6-6
J: TRBJ1-6
size: .

CDR3: CASSLSQGRGQPQHF
DNA: TGTGCCAGCAGCCTATCTCAGGGAAGGGGCCAGCCCCAGCATTTT
D: .
V: TRBV6-5
J: TRBJ1-5
size: .

CDR3: CASSLGVGGNEQFF
DNA: TGTGCCAGCAGCTTAGGGGTTGGGGGCAATGAGCAGTTCTTC
D: .
V: TRBV7-9
J: TRBJ2-1
size: .

CDR3: CASSFRGGAAKEQFF
DNA: TGTGCCAGCAGTTTTAGAGGGGGAGCGGCGAAGGAGCAGTTCTTC
D: .
V: TRBV27
J: TRBJ2-1
size: few

CDR3: CASNLNTGELFF
DNA: TGTGCCAGTAATCTGAACACCGGGGAGCTGTTTTTT
D: .
V: TRBV19
J: TRBJ2-2
size: .

CDR3: CASRPGVSGNTIYF
DNA: TGTGCCAGCAGGCCAGGTGTGAGTGGAAACACCATATATTTT
D: .
V: TRBV6-6
J: TRBJ1-3
size: once